The TCR beta chain described here comes from a study of blood T cell repertoires in COVID-19. Turning to the study itself: The United States, Italy and Spain provided the acute and convalescent COVID-19 samples. Sources were T cells, B-cell-depleted T cells, or PBMCs; the material itself was cDNA or gDNA.

A word on this clone: Other DNA variants within this sample encode the same CDR3.

Data came from immunoSEQ multiplex PCR; TCRdb stores just in-frame clones and leaves some out. The repertoire holds around 170,000 clones, with roughly 80% as singletons. This clonotype was sampled from a human donor in a cohort sampled during active COVID-19. Input material: peripheral blood.

As DNA, the CDR3 is TGTGCCAGCTCAGGACAGGGGGCAAGCAATCAGCCCCAGCATTTT. As protein: CASSGQGASNQPQHF. J is TRBJ1-5 and V is TRBV18; 11 bases line up with TRBD1. V shed 5 bases and J 1 base; nucleotides not matched to a gene: 1. The length of the CDR3 is 15 residues. CDR1 KGHSH and CDR2 LQKENI come from the germline V gene.